The clone carrying this T cell receptor (beta chain) occurred a few times. This entry comes from a study of PD-L1 blockade in urothelial cancer. About the research overall: Blood was tested 3 weeks (second dose) and 6 weeks into treatment.

The time point here: peripheral blood 6 weeks after treatment start. Here immunoSEQ multiplex PCR was the method, and the copy in TCRdb shows in-frame clones only, minus some. The table records some 41,000 clones, about four fifths of them present only once. Germline lookup yields CDR1 SGDLS and CDR2 YYNGEE. V shed 0 bases and J shed 4 bases, with 7 bases lying between them. The CDR3 has 14 residues. The receptor comes from a man aged 55 to 69 with urothelial cancer. Sequenced material: PBMCs, taken around atezolizumab (anti-PD-L1) treatment. The chain has TRBV9 and TRBJ1-4; D remains ambiguous. In nucleotides, the CDR3 is TGTGCCAGCAGCGTAGGCCTATTTAATGAAAAACTGTTTTTT. This translates into CASSVGLFNEKLFF.